This T cell receptor beta chain came from a study of control samples from healthy donors and cancer patients. Here immunoSEQ multiplex PCR was the method, and the copy in TCRdb shows in-frame clones only, minus some. The top ten hold 12% to 15% of the sample, which has about 160,000 clones, around 94% seen once. Germline V gene data show CDR1 as SGHTS and CDR2 as YDEGEE. J gave up 2 bases and V 1 base, and 4 bases lay outside the gene matches. The CDR3 totals 15 residues. The sequencing sample was made of PBMCs. This clonotype was obtained from a man in his 60s with colorectal cancer. The V gene is TRBV5-8, the J gene TRBJ2-7; TRBD2 matches 9 bases. For the CDR3, the DNA is TGTGCCAGCAGCTTGAAAGCTAGCGGGGCCTACGAGCAGTACTTC. It yields the protein CASSLKASGAYEQYF. Supplemented by reference TRBV5-8 and TRBJ2-7, the full variable domain reads EAGVTQSPTHLIKTRGQQATLRCSPISGHTSVYWYQQALGLGLQFLLWYDEGEERNRGNFPPRFSGRQFPNYSSELNVNALELEDSALYLCASSLKASGAYEQYFGPGTRLTVT.